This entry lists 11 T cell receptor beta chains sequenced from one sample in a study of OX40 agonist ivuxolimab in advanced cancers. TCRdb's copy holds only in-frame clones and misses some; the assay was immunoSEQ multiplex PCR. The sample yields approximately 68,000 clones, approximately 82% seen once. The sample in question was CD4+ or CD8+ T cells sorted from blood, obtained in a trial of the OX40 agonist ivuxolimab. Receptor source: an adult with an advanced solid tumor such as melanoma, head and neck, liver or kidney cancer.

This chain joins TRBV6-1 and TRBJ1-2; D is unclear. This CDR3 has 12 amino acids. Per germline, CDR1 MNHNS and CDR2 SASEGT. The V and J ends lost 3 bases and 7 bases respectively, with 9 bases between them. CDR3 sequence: CASSDSSGGYTF. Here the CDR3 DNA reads TGTGCCAGCAGTGACTCTAGTGGTGGCTACACCTTC.

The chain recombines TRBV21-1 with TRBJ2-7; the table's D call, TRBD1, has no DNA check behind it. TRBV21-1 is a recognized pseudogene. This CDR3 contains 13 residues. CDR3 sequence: CASSKAGSYEQYV. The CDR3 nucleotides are TGTGCCAGCAGCAAAGCGGGCAGCTACGAGCAGTACGTC.

CDR3 amino acids: CASSDGGSLLNTIYF. The DNA of the CDR3 is TGTGCCAGCAGTGACGGCGGGAGCTTGCTGAACACCATATATTTT. J is TRBJ1-3 and V is TRBV2; D uncertain. CDR3 length: 15 residues. CDR1 SNHLY and CDR2 FYNNEI come from the germline V gene. The V end lost 3 bases, the J end lost 7 bases, and 16 bases lay between the germline ends.

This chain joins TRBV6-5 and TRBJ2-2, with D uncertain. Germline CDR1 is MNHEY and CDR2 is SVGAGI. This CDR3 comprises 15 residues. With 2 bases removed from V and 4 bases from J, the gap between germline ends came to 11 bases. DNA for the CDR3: TGTGCCAGCAGTTACAGTTTCTTAATCACCGGGGAGCTGTTTTTT. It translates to CASSYSFLITGELFF.

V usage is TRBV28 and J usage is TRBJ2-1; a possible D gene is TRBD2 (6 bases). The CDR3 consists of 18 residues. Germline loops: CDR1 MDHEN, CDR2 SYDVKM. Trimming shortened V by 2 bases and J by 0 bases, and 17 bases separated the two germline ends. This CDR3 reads CASSLRDFLLGSYNEQFF. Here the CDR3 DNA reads TGTGCCAGCAGTTTACGGGACTTCCTCCTTGGCTCCTACAATGAGCAGTTCTTC.

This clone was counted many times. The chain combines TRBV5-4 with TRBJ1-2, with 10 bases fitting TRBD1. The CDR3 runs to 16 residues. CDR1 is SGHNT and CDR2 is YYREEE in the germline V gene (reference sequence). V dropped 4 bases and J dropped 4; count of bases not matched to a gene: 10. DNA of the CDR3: TGTGCCAGCAGCGACCGGGACAGGGGAGCGGCCTATGGCTACACCTTC. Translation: CASSDRDRGAAYGYTF.

The DNA for the CDR3 is TGTGCCAGCAGCCCTGGGACGAATAACGAGCAGTACTTC. It specifies CASSPGTNNEQYF. The chain is built from TRBV7-6 and TRBJ2-7; TRBD1 or TRBD2 may be the D gene (5 bases each). The CDR3 is 13 amino acids. Between the trimmed V and J ends, which lost 5 bases and 5 bases, there was a span of 13 bases. Per germline, CDR1 SGHVS and CDR2 FNYEAQ.

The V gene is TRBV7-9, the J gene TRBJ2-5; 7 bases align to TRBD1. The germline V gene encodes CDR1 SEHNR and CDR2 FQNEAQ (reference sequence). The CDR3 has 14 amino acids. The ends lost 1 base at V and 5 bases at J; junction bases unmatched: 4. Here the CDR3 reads CASSLGGGAETQYF. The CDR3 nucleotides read TGTGCCAGCAGCTTAGGAGGGGGCGCCGAGACCCAGTACTTC.

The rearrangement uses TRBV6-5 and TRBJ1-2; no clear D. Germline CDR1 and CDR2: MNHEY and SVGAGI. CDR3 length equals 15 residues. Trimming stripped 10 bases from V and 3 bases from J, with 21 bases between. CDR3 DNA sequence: TGTGCCATTAGGGAGCAAAGGTGGGGAGACTATGGCTACACCTTC. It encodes CAIREQRWGDYGYTF.

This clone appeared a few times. CDR3 coding DNA: TGTGCCAGTAGTATCTCGGGACTAGCGGGACTCTACGAGCAGTACTTC. Protein: CASSISGLAGLYEQYF. This chain uses TRBV19 with TRBJ2-7; TRBD2 matches at 13 bases. Germline V gene data show CDR1 as LNHDA and CDR2 as SQIVND (reference sequence). This CDR3 spans 16 amino acids. The V gene end was trimmed by 3 bases and the J gene end by 3 bases; junction bases not matched to a gene: 5. The variable domain in full, with the rest retrieved from reference TRBV19 and TRBJ2-7, is DGGITQSPKYLFRKEGQNVTLSCEQNLNHDAMYWYRQDPGQGLRLIYYSQIVNDFQKGDIAEGYSVSREKKESFPLTVTSAQKNPTAFYLCASSISGLAGLYEQYFGPGTRLTVT.

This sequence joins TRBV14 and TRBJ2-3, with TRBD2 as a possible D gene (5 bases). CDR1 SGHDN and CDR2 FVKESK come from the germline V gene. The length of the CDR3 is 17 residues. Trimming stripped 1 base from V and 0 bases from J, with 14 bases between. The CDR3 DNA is TGTGCCAGCAGCCAAGTGGGAGTCTTCTTAAGCACAGATACGCAGTATTTT. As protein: CASSQVGVFLSTDTQYF.